What follows are 26 T cell receptor beta chains derived from one specimen sequenced in a study of shared clonotypes between healthy human individuals (dated by TCRdb to 2018 to 2021). CD8 naive samples consisted of CD45RO-negative cells that were positively selected for CCR7, yielding a CD45RA+CCR7+ population without TemRA cells. Library prep was done by the immunoSEQ multiplex PCR assay. The table comes from immuneACCESS by way of TCRdb, which keeps in-frame sequences with V and J called. Part of the clones is missing from these tables; in studies checked, under half for an unresolved V gene and the rest for unknown reasons. In this sample the table shows millions of clones, roughly 95% of which occur a single time. The top ten constitute roughly 1% of the sample. The sample comprised naive CD8+ T cells sorted from blood. Taken with the paper, the label for cell subset or site translates to: CD45RA+CCR7+. The receptors shown here come from a man aged 18-30 years in good health.

V is TRBV13 and J is TRBJ2-7, with 7 positions matching TRBD2. The CDR3 contains 17 residues. V trimming: 5 bases; J trimming: 0 bases; junction bases outside the gene matches: 13. From germline, CDR1 is PRHDT and CDR2 FYEKMQ (reference sequence). The CDR3 DNA is TGTGCCAGCAGCCCCACGGGGGGAGGGTTTGGCTCCTACGAGCAGTACTTC. Its translation: CASSPTGGGFGSYEQYF.

The chain recombines TRBV25-1 with TRBJ2-1; TRBD2 is a possible D gene (5 bases). Trimming stripped 1 base from V and 6 bases from J, with 10 bases between. Germline V gene lookup returns CDR1 MGHDK and CDR2 SYGVNS. CDR3 length: 14 amino acids. This CDR3 reads CASSEWRRGNEQFF. For the CDR3, the DNA is TGTGCCAGCAGTGAATGGAGGCGAGGCAATGAGCAGTTCTTC.

The rearrangement links TRBV19 to TRBJ2-1; maybe TRBD2 (6 bases). Germline loops: CDR1 LNHDA, CDR2 SQIVND (reference sequence). The CDR3 has 14 residues. Trimming cost V 2 bases and J 8 bases, with 13 bases left between them. CDR3: CASSIIREAHEQFF. The CDR3, as DNA: TGTGCCAGTAGTATAATCAGGGAGGCCCATGAGCAGTTCTTC.

The V and J genes are TRBV29-1 and TRBJ1-1; D gene ambiguous. The CDR3 is made up of 17 amino acids. The V gene's germline CDR1 is SQVTM and CDR2 ANQGSEA. V gave up 0 bases and J gave up 5 bases, with 22 bases separating them. CDR3 sequence reads: CSVEDPRAEGFGTEAFF. In DNA, the CDR3 is TGCAGCGTTGAAGATCCTCGCGCGGAGGGCTTTGGTACTGAAGCTTTCTTT.

V and J are TRBV19 and TRBJ2-7; D is perhaps TRBD1 or TRBD2 (5 bases each). Germline V gene sequence: CDR1 LNHDA, CDR2 SQIVND (reference sequence). The CDR3 loop spans 15 amino acids. V was cut by 4 bases and J by 4 bases, with 17 bases left in between. The CDR3: CASSTPGGFAYEQYF. As DNA, the CDR3 is TGTGCCAGTAGTACCCCTGGGGGATTCGCTTACGAGCAGTACTTC.

The rearrangement links TRBV19 to TRBJ1-2, with D possibly being TRBD1 (5 bases). V dropped 8 bases and J dropped 3 bases, with 13 bases sitting between them. The germline CDR1 and CDR2 sequences are LNHDA and SQIVND (reference sequence). This CDR3 has 13 amino acids. The CDR3 protein is CASPRGDDYGYTF. CDR3 DNA: TGTGCCAGTCCCCGGGGGGACGACTATGGCTACACCTTC. Supplemented by reference TRBV19 and TRBJ1-2, the full variable domain reads DGGITQSPKYLFRKEGQNVTLSCEQNLNHDAMYWYRQDPGQGLRLIYYSQIVNDFQKGDIAEGYSVSREKKESFPLTVTSAQKNPTAFYLCASPRGDDYGYTFGSGTRLTVV.

CDR3 sequence: CASSIGLAGGWAYEQYF. The DNA for the CDR3 is TGTGCCAGCAGCATTGGACTAGCGGGGGGATGGGCCTACGAGCAGTACTTC. The chain combines TRBV13 with TRBJ2-7, with TRBD2 matching over 14 bases. The V gene end was trimmed by 5 bases and the J gene end by 2 bases; junction bases not matched to a gene: 8. Germline CDR1 and CDR2: PRHDT and FYEKMQ (reference sequence). This CDR3 comprises 17 residues.

The chain combines TRBV6-1 with TRBJ1-3; no clear D gene. The CDR3 loop spans 15 amino acids. V lost 6 bases and J lost 4, with 16 bases in between. CDR1 MNHNS and CDR2 SASEGT come from the germline V gene. The CDR3 region is CASSEIWSGGNTIYF. In nucleotides, the CDR3 is TGTGCCAGCAGCGAAATTTGGTCGGGGGGAAACACCATATATTTT.

V usage is TRBV5-4 and J usage is TRBJ1-1; 9 bases are a match to TRBD1. Germline CDR1 SGHNT, CDR2 YYREEE (reference sequence). J lost 4 bases, V lost 6 bases, and 13 bases had no gene match. The CDR3 is made up of 16 amino acids. The CDR3 here is CASNMGPDRGTTEAFF. CDR3 DNA sequence: TGTGCCAGCAACATGGGTCCGGACAGGGGAACCACTGAAGCTTTCTTT.

The CDR3, as DNA: TGCGCCAGCAGTGAGTCGAGGACAGGGCCCGGGAACATTCAGTACTTC. It specifies CASSESRTGPGNIQYF. The rearrangement joins TRBV10-2 to TRBJ2-4, with TRBD1 matching over 8 bases. J was trimmed by 7 bases and V by 0 bases; bases with no gene match: 8. This CDR3 is built from 16 residues. CDR1 is WSHSY, CDR2 SAAADI, per germline.

The V and J genes are TRBV15 and TRBJ1-3; 7 nucleotides match TRBD1. V dropped 5 bases and J dropped 2; count of bases not matched to a gene: 15. Germline V gene sequence: CDR1 LNHNV, CDR2 YYDKDF (reference sequence). The CDR3 has 18 amino acids. DNA for the CDR3: TGTGCCACCAGCCCTTTCGCAGGGGGAACAGTGGCTGGAAACACCATATATTTT. Protein sequence: CATSPFAGGTVAGNTIYF.

The CDR3 sequence: CASNLDRLAGVYEQYF. For the CDR3, the DNA is TGCGCCAGTAACTTAGACCGACTAGCGGGGGTCTACGAGCAGTACTTC. The chain couples TRBV5-1 to TRBJ2-7; 12 nucleotides line up with TRBD2. Trimming at V came to 8 bases and at J to 3 bases, leaving 12 bases not matched to a gene. The germline V gene encodes CDR1 SGHRS and CDR2 YFSETQ. There are 16 residues in the CDR3.

V and J are TRBV14 and TRBJ1-2, with 8 bases that match TRBD1. Germline V CDR1 and CDR2: SGHDN, FVKESK. The CDR3 loop spans 14 amino acids. V shed 2 bases and J 8 bases; nucleotides not matched to a gene: 7. CDR3 in DNA: TGTGCCAGCAGCCAATGGACAGGGAGAGAAGGCTACACCTTC. It is translated as CASSQWTGREGYTF.

The chain has TRBV7-2 and TRBJ1-1, with 7 bases matching TRBD1. Per germline, CDR1 SGHTA and CDR2 FQGNSA. The CDR3 consists of 15 residues. The V and J ends lost 5 bases and 0 bases, in that order; junction bases with no gene match: 6. The chain's CDR3 is CASSHVGQLNTEAFF. CDR3 DNA sequence: TGTGCCAGCAGCCACGTGGGACAGTTGAACACTGAAGCTTTCTTT.

The chain employs TRBV27 and TRBJ2-1; maybe TRBD2 (6 bases). This CDR3 contains 12 residues. V was cut by 3 bases and J by 8 bases, with 8 bases left in between. The germline V gene has CDR1 MNHEY and CDR2 SMNVEV (reference sequence). CDR3 residues: CASSFSGDEQFF. In nucleotides, the CDR3 is TGTGCCAGCAGTTTCTCGGGAGATGAGCAGTTCTTC.

This clone was observed once. The V gene is TRBV10-1, the J gene TRBJ2-5, with D tentatively TRBD1 or TRBD2 (5 bases each). This CDR3 region has 14 residues. Trimming shortened V by 3 bases and J by 4 bases, and 12 bases separated the two germline ends. CDR1 is WNHNN, CDR2 SYGVQD, per germline (reference sequence). The CDR3 DNA reads as TGCGCCAGCAGTGAAGCCGAGGGGACAGAGACCCAGTACTTC. This codes for CASSEAEGTETQYF.

V gene TRBV7-6 combines with J gene TRBJ2-7; D is unclear. Germline V gene data show CDR1 as SGHVS and CDR2 as FNYEAQ. Trimming pared 5 bases from V and 0 bases from J, leaving 5 bases between. The CDR3 covers 12 residues. The CDR3 nucleotides are TGTGCCAGCAGCATAAACTCCTACGAGCAGTACTTC. It yields the protein CASSINSYEQYF.

The V and J genes are TRBV27 and TRBJ2-7; 12 positions match TRBD2. V lost 4 bases, J lost 2 bases, and 3 bases stayed unmatched. Per the germline V gene, CDR1 is MNHEY and CDR2 is SMNVEV (reference sequence). CDR3 length equals 15 residues. In nucleotides, the CDR3 is TGTGCCAGCAGTTCCTCTAGCGGGGGGGCCTACGAGCAGTACTTC. Encoded protein: CASSSSSGGAYEQYF.

The chain uses TRBV11-2 and TRBJ2-2, with 9 bases matching TRBD2. Germline V gene lookup returns CDR1 SGHAT and CDR2 FQNNGV. V dropped 1 base and J dropped 5; count of bases not matched to a gene: 8. This CDR3 spans 17 amino acids. In nucleotides, the CDR3 is TGTGCCAGCAGCTTAGTCGGTAGCGGGGGTTTTACCGGGGAGCTGTTTTTT. This translates into CASSLVGSGGFTGELFF.

V gene TRBV6-1 combines with J gene TRBJ1-5, with D maybe TRBD1 (5 bases). This CDR3 contains 14 residues. Germline CDR1 is MNHNS and CDR2 is SASEGT. V dropped 1 base and J dropped 3 bases, with 7 bases sitting between them. The CDR3 nucleotides read TGTGCCAGCAGTGAAGAGGGACCCAATCAGCCCCAGCATTTT. This translates into CASSEEGPNQPQHF.

This chain joins TRBV7-9 and TRBJ2-3, with TRBD2 matching 7 bases. With V trimmed by 3 bases and J by 1 base, 7 bases remained unmatched. The CDR3 runs 16 residues. Per germline, CDR1 SEHNR and CDR2 FQNEAQ (reference sequence). CDR3 DNA sequence: TGTGCCAGCAGCTTCGGGGCGGGAGCGGGCACAGATACGCAGTATTTT. As protein: CASSFGAGAGTDTQYF.

The rearrangement joins TRBV4-1 to TRBJ2-7; 9 bases fit TRBD1. Germline values: CDR1 MGHRA, CDR2 YSYEKL. The CDR3 consists of 17 residues. V shed 0 bases, J shed 1 base, and the junction held 7 bases outside the gene matches. As DNA, the CDR3 is TGCGCCAGCAGCCAAGATATGACGACAGGGGGATCCTACGAGCAGTACTTC. It encodes CASSQDMTTGGSYEQYF.

The CDR3 is CASSLGIADTDTQYF. CDR3 DNA sequence: TGTGCCAGCAGCTTAGGTATAGCAGACACAGATACGCAGTATTTT. The rearrangement uses TRBV7-9 and TRBJ2-3, with D hard to call. Trimming stripped 1 base from V and 2 bases from J, with 10 bases between. This CDR3 contains 15 residues. Germline V CDR1 and CDR2: SEHNR, FQNEAQ (reference sequence).

The rearrangement uses TRBV6-1 and TRBJ2-1; 12 bases align to TRBD2. With V trimmed by 4 bases and J by 4 bases, 2 bases remained unmatched. Germline V gene lookup returns CDR1 MNHNS and CDR2 SASEGT. The CDR3 has 15 amino acids. In DNA, the CDR3 is TGTGCCAGCAGTGGACTAGCGGGAGTATACAATGAGCAGTTCTTC. As protein: CASSGLAGVYNEQFF.

This chain joins TRBV9 and TRBJ2-7; TRBD2 is a possible D gene (5 bases). The CDR3 covers 15 residues. Trimming removed 0 bases at V and 0 bases at J, with 10 bases between. CDR1 is SGDLS, CDR2 YYNGEE, per germline. The CDR3 protein is CASSVGGIPSYEQYF. Here the CDR3 DNA reads TGTGCCAGCAGCGTAGGAGGGATTCCCTCCTACGAGCAGTACTTC.

The chain is built from TRBV7-2 and TRBJ2-5; unclear D gene. CDR1 is SGHTA and CDR2 is FQGNSA in the germline V gene. Trimming took 5 bases from V and 5 from J, leaving 15 bases between them. The CDR3 has 14 residues. The CDR3 here is CASSPQVGSETQYF. The CDR3 region has the DNA TGTGCCAGCAGCCCTCAAGTGGGGTCGGAGACCCAGTACTTC.